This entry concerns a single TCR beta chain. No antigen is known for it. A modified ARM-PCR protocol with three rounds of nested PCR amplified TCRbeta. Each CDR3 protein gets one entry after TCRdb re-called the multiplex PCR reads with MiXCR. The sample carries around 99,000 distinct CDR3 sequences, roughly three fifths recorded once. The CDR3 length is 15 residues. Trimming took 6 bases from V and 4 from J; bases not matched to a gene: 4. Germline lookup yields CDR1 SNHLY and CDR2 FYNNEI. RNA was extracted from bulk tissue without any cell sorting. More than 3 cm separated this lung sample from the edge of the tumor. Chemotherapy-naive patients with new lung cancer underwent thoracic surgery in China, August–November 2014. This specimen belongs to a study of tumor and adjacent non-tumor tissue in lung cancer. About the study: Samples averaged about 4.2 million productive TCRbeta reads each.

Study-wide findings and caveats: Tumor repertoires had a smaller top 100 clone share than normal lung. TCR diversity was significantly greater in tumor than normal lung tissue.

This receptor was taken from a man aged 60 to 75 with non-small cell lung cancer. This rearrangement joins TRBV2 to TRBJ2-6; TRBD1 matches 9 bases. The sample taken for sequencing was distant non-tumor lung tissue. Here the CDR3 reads CASSWTGAGANVLTF. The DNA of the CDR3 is TGTGCCAGCAGCTGGACAGGGGCCGGGGCCAACGTCCTGACTTTC. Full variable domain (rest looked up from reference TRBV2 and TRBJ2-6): EPEVTQTPSHQVTQMGQEVILRCVPISNHLYFYWYRQILGQKVEFLVSFYNNEISEKSEIFDDQFSVERPDGSNFTLKIRSTKLEDSAMYFCASSWTGAGANVLTFGAGSRLTVL.